This T cell receptor (beta chain) appears in the sequencing data of a study of CD8 T cells in Susac syndrome. In regard to this clonotype: Its cognate antigen is unknown.

Overall study results and limits: The CD4+ T cell repertoires in Susac syndrome did not show any clonal expansion.

The authors sequenced TCR beta from blood CD8+ and CD4+ T cells. Negative isolation yielded CD4+ and CD8+ T cells, and FACS enriched TEMRA cells. RNA amounts of 0.5 to 1 ug underwent reverse transcription with random hexamers. Across 54 Vbeta and 13 Jbeta, TCR beta CDR3 was amplified with immunoSEQ multiplex PCR. TCRdb recomputed calls from the immunoSEQ multiplex PCR reads with MiXCR, one row per CDR3 protein. The data hold about 140,000 distinct CDR3 sequences, with around 95% observed a single time. The sequence was collected from a human donor with Susac syndrome. The sequencing input was CD4+ T cells from PBMCs.

CDR3 bases: TGTGCCAGCAGTTTAGATACCGGGACACTTGGAAACACCATATATTTT. It translates to CASSLDTGTLGNTIYF. The chain joins TRBV28 to TRBJ1-3, with D maybe TRBD1 (6 bases). The CDR3 spans 16 residues. The germline V gene has CDR1 MDHEN and CDR2 SYDVKM. V gave up 2 bases and J gave up 3 bases, with 14 bases separating them.